This T cell receptor (beta chain) was obtained from a study of cytomegalovirus exposure and HLA in healthy donors. PCR primers comprised 60 Vbeta and 13 Jbeta primers. The table came from immunoSEQ multiplex PCR; TCRdb's copy has only in-frame clones and leaves some out. The sample shows 110,000 to 150,000 clones, over 80% of them seen only once. Study observations and caveats: The dataset shows that most TCR sequences were rare, while some public TCRs occurred in many donors. A few CMV-associated chains proved CMV antigen-specific in vitro.

Note on this clone: Its antigen is still unknown.

The sequencing input was PBMCs. The receptor was derived from a female donor in good health and CMV-seronegative.

The CDR3 region is CASNDREPSLPYGYTF. For the CDR3, the DNA is TGTGCCAGCAACGACAGGGAACCTAGCTTACCCTATGGCTACACCTTC. This chain links TRBV28 with TRBJ1-2; the match to TRBD1 covers 7 bases. Germline assignment: CDR1 MDHEN and CDR2 SYDVKM. The CDR3 contains 16 residues. Unmatched junction bases numbered 15, after V lost 7 bases and J lost 4 bases.